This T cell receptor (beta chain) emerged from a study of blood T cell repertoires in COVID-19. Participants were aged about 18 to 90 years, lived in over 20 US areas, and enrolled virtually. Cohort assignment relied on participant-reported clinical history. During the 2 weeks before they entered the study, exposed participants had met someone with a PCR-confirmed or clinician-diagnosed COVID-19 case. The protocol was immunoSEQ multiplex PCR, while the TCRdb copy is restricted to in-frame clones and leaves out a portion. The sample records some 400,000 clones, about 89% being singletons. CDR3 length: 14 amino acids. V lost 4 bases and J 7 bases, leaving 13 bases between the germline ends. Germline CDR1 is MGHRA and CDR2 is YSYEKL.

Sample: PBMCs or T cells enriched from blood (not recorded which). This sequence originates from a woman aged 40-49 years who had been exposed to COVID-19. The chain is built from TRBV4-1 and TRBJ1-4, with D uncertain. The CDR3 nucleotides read TGCGCCAGCAGCCTTACCGCGGTTGGTGAAAAACTGTTTTTT. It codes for CASSLTAVGEKLFF.